What follows is one T cell receptor beta chain and its context. As yet, its antigen is unknown. For less than eleven days, around 100,000 sorted CD4+ cells grew with T cell-depleted PBMCs and CEF. The data derive from a study of CD4 T cells in relation to SARS-CoV-2 and coronaviruses. About the research overall: Convalescent donors were aged roughly 21 to 75, with median roughly 37 years.

CDR1 KGHSH and CDR2 LQKENI come from the germline V gene. This CDR3 spans 15 amino acids. V was trimmed by 2 bases and J by 4 bases, leaving 14 bases between them. Profiling relied on immunoSEQ multiplex PCR, and the TCRdb table lists in-frame clones only, not all of them. The profile shows some 44,000 clones, roughly four fifths of them singletons. V gene TRBV18 combines with J gene TRBJ1-1; D perhaps matches TRBD1 (5 bases). The receptor comes from an adult with COVID-19. Specimen: naive CD4+ T cells from PBMCs, cultured in vitro. Regarding subset: naive CD4+ T cells isolated by negative enrichment. CDR3 DNA sequence: TGTGCCAGCTCACCAAACTTGCAGGGCGGCACTGAAGCTTTCTTT. Residues: CASSPNLQGGTEAFF.